One and the same sample provided the 11 T cell receptor beta chains below, sequenced in a study of cytomegalovirus exposure and HLA in healthy donors. The PCR was carried out with 60 Vbeta primers and 13 Jbeta primers. This table comes from immunoSEQ multiplex PCR, and its TCRdb copy is limited to in-frame clones, with some not included. The table includes approximately 150,000 clones, 75% detected once. The sample taken for sequencing was PBMCs. Receptor source: a man between 18 and 35 years old in good health and CMV-seropositive.

V gene TRBV29-1 combines with J gene TRBJ2-3, with 7 bases aligning to TRBD1. Germline loops: CDR1 SQVTM, CDR2 ANQGSEA. V shed 4 bases and J 2 bases; nucleotides not matched to a gene: 3. The CDR3 covers 13 residues. CDR3 amino acids: CSVAGQYTDTQYF. CDR3 coding DNA: TGCAGCGTTGCGGGACAGTACACAGATACGCAGTATTTT.

This chain joins TRBV29-1 and TRBJ1-2, with 9 bases aligning to TRBD1. In germline, CDR1 is SQVTM, CDR2 ANQGSEA. The length of the CDR3 is 14 residues. Trimming removed 5 bases from V and 5 bases from J; junction bases left unmatched: 9. Here the CDR3 reads CSVTSDRGLYGYTF. In DNA, the CDR3 is TGCAGCGTTACATCGGACAGGGGCCTATATGGCTACACCTTC.

The V call is TRBV30, the J call TRBJ2-1; possible D gene TRBD2, 5 bases. CDR1 and CDR2 from the germline V gene are GTSNPN and SVGIG (reference sequence). The V gene lost 4 bases and the J gene lost 0 bases, with 16 bases spanning the gap. The CDR3 covers 16 residues. CDR3 loop: CAWTVEAGGSYNEQFF. The DNA of the CDR3 is TGTGCCTGGACCGTCGAGGCAGGAGGCTCCTACAATGAGCAGTTCTTC.

The chain is built from TRBV9 and TRBJ1-1; the D is unclear. Germline lookup yields CDR1 SGDLS and CDR2 YYNGEE. V was pared by 4 bases and J by 5 bases, with 15 bases between. The CDR3 totals 14 residues. The CDR3 loop reads CASSPPRGETEAFF. DNA of the CDR3: TGTGCCAGCAGCCCCCCGAGAGGTGAGACTGAAGCTTTCTTT.

The chain uses TRBV5-1 and TRBJ2-7; D gene unclear. Germline V gene data show CDR1 as SGHRS and CDR2 as YFSETQ. This CDR3 spans 16 amino acids. V gave up 0 bases and J gave up 3 bases, with 16 bases separating them. The CDR3, as DNA: TGCGCCAGCAGCTTGGGGGCCGCAACCATAAGCTACGAGCAGTACTTC. It yields the protein CASSLGAATISYEQYF.

The gene calls are TRBV28 and TRBJ1-4; D is undetermined. The length of the CDR3 is 14 residues. Trimming removed 8 bases from V and 2 bases from J, with 12 bases in between. Germline V lookup: CDR1 MDHEN, CDR2 SYDVKM. In DNA, the CDR3 is TGTGCCAGCGCAGACACACGGACTAATGAAAAACTGTTTTTT. Protein: CASADTRTNEKLFF.

This clone was counted once. The V call is TRBV11-1, the J call TRBJ1-5; D is ambiguous. The CDR3 has 18 amino acids. CDR1 is SGHAT, CDR2 FQDESV, per germline (reference sequence). V shed 5 bases and J shed 3 bases, with 23 bases lying between them. CDR3 sequence (DNA): TGTGCCAGCAGCCAACAAACAAAAGACTGTCTCCCCAATCAGCCCCAGCATTTT. Amino acid sequence: CASSQQTKDCLPNQPQHF.

The rearrangement links TRBV7-2 to TRBJ2-1; 7 positions agree with TRBD2. V shed 4 bases, J shed 4 bases, and the junction held 7 bases outside the gene matches. The CDR3 loop spans 15 amino acids. The V gene's germline CDR1 is SGHTA and CDR2 FQGNSA. The CDR3 region is CASSSRDYLYNEQFF. CDR3 DNA: TGTGCCAGCAGCTCCCGGGACTACCTATACAATGAGCAGTTCTTC.

The chain links TRBV6-5 to TRBJ2-5, with 10 bases that match TRBD2. CDR1 is MNHEY and CDR2 is SVGAGI in the germline V gene. The CDR3 covers 15 residues. The ends lost 2 bases at V and 11 bases at J; junction bases unmatched: 11. Here the CDR3 DNA reads TGTGCCAGCAGTTACGAAGCGGGAGGGCGGAGGGAGCAGTACTTC. As protein: CASSYEAGGRREQYF.

The chain employs TRBV4-1 and TRBJ1-4; 7 bases map to TRBD1. The CDR3 length is 15 residues. Germline V lookup: CDR1 MGHRA, CDR2 YSYEKL. Unmatched junction bases numbered 8, after V lost 4 bases and J lost 6 bases. CDR3 bases: TGCGCCAGCAGCCCCCCTTTGGACAGGTATGAAAAACTGTTTTTT. It is translated as CASSPPLDRYEKLFF.

There are a few counts of this clone. The chain joins TRBV30 to TRBJ1-2; 9 nucleotides align to TRBD1. The CDR3 is 14 residues long. V was pared by 0 bases and J by 3 bases, with 2 bases of the junction left unmatched. CDR1 is GTSNPN, CDR2 SVGIG, per germline (reference sequence). CDR3 nucleotide sequence: TGTGCCTGGAGTGTACGGGACAGGGACTATGGCTACACCTTC. Protein product: CAWSVRDRDYGYTF.